Below, 11 T cell receptor beta chains from the same sample are listed, as sequenced in a study of blood T cell repertoires in COVID-19 (dated by TCRdb to about 2020). Library method: the immunoSEQ multiplex PCR assay. The immuneACCESS repertoire file appears here via TCRdb, limited to in-frame rearrangements. These files lack a portion of the clones; in checked studies, under half of the deficit traces to unresolved V genes, and the cause of the others is not known. Recorded for this sample are 90,000 to 120,000 clones; roughly 72% of them occurred a single time. Roughly 6% of the sample lies in the top ten. The sample was peripheral blood. The receptors were sampled from a man older than 75 with acute or convalescent COVID-19.

The rearrangement joins TRBV7-2 to TRBJ2-5; 7 bases are shared with TRBD2. Germline loops: CDR1 SGHTA, CDR2 FQGNSA. V lost 5 bases to trimming and J lost 1 base; unmatched junction nucleotides: 7. CDR3 length: 15 amino acids. For the CDR3, the DNA is TGTGCCAGCAGCGCGTATCTAGCGGCCCAAGAGACCCAGTACTTC. It translates to CASSAYLAAQETQYF.

This rearrangement joins TRBV20-1 to TRBJ2-5, with 7 bases that match TRBD2. The germline gives CDR1 DFQATT, CDR2 SNEGSKA (reference sequence). J gave up 1 base and V 3 bases, and 11 bases lay outside the gene matches. The length of the CDR3 is 16 residues. The CDR3 coding sequence is TGCAGTGCTAGTGCTCTTGGAGCGGGGACCCAAGAGACCCAGTACTTC. Translating gives CSASALGAGTQETQYF.

The chain combines TRBV9 with TRBJ2-4, with 10 bases aligning to TRBD2. The V and J ends lost 3 bases and 6 bases, in that order; junction bases with no gene match: 6. The CDR3 has 15 amino acids. Germline assignment: CDR1 SGDLS and CDR2 YYNGEE. In nucleotides, the CDR3 is TGTGCCAGCAGCGAGCGGGAGGGCCAAGGAAACATTCAGTACTTC. It specifies CASSEREGQGNIQYF.

Turning to this clone: Germline and junction disagree at one end, which may indicate a read error. The chain has TRBV10-3 and TRBJ1-2; 9 bases fit TRBD1. CDR3 length: 13 residues. Germline CDR1 and CDR2: ENHRY and SYGVKD. This chain's CDR3 is CASSTDRGSGYTF. CDR3 nucleotides: TGTGCCAGCAGTACTGACAGGGGGAGTGGCTACACCTTC.

This clone was found a few times. The V and J genes are TRBV7-6 and TRBJ2-3, with TRBD2 matching 9 bases. The CDR3 covers 18 residues. The V and J ends lost 2 bases and 7 bases, in that order; junction bases with no gene match: 16. Germline CDR1 is SGHVS and CDR2 is FNYEAQ. The CDR3 region has the DNA TGTGCCAGCAGCTTAAAGGGTCGAGGGGCGGGAGGGCCGAATACGCAGTATTTT. Its protein is CASSLKGRGAGGPNTQYF.

The chain recombines TRBV7-2 with TRBJ1-4; no reliable D call. In germline, CDR1 is SGHTA, CDR2 FQGNSA. CDR3 size: 15 residues. Trimming left V 5 bases short and J 3 bases short, with 13 bases between. For the CDR3, the DNA is TGTGCCAGCAGCCCGAGGCACGGATCTAATGAAAAACTGTTTTTT. This translates into CASSPRHGSNEKLFF. Filled out from reference TRBV7-2 and TRBJ1-4, the complete variable domain reads GAGVSQSPSNKVTEKGKDVELRCDPISGHTALYWYRQSLGQGLEFLIYFQGNSAPDKSGLPSDRFSAERTGGSVSTLTIQRTQQEDSAVYLCASSPRHGSNEKLFFGSGTQLSVL.

The chain links TRBV7-9 to TRBJ2-5; D perhaps matches TRBD2 (6 bases). Germline CDR1 and CDR2: SEHNR and FQNEAQ (reference sequence). This CDR3 contains 16 residues. Between the trimmed V and J ends, which lost 5 bases and 3 bases, there was a span of 19 bases. Here the CDR3 reads CASSPEEGVGEETQYF. The CDR3 nucleotides are TGTGCCAGCAGCCCTGAGGAGGGAGTGGGGGAAGAGACCCAGTACTTC.

V is TRBV19 and J is TRBJ2-6; D gene uncertain. Trimming took off 4 bases at V and 0 bases at J, with 10 bases between the two ends. CDR1 is LNHDA and CDR2 is SQIVND in the germline V gene (reference sequence). The CDR3 runs 16 residues. CDR3 nucleotides: TGTGCCAGTAGTAGCTTGAGTGGCTCTGGGGCCAACGTCCTGACTTTC. Translating gives CASSSLSGSGANVLTF.

This clone showed up just a few times. The chain employs TRBV2 and TRBJ2-7, with 9 bases fitting TRBD1. The CDR3 totals 13 residues. Losses at the gene ends were 7 bases for V and 7 bases for J; bases not matched to a gene: 8. Germline CDR1 reads SNHLY; CDR2 reads FYNNEI. The CDR3: CASMTGGFGEQYF. The CDR3 DNA is TGTGCCAGCATGACAGGGGGGTTCGGGGAGCAGTACTTC.

The chain joins TRBV18 to TRBJ1-1; possibly TRBD1 for D (6 bases). The CDR3 spans 15 residues. V lost 3 bases, J lost 2 bases, and 13 bases lay in between. Germline CDR1 KGHSH, CDR2 LQKENI. In DNA, the CDR3 is TGTGCCAGCTCACCTGTTGGGGGGGCCAACACTGAAGCTTTCTTT. Amino acid sequence: CASSPVGGANTEAFF.

V usage is TRBV4-3 and J usage is TRBJ1-1; D remains unclear. Per germline, CDR1 LGHNA and CDR2 YSLEER. This CDR3 region has 13 residues. The V end lost 4 bases, the J end lost 1 base, and 7 bases lay between the germline ends. The CDR3 bases are TGCGCCAGCAGCCGTCGGTCGAACACTGAAGCTTTCTTT. It translates to CASSRRSNTEAFF.